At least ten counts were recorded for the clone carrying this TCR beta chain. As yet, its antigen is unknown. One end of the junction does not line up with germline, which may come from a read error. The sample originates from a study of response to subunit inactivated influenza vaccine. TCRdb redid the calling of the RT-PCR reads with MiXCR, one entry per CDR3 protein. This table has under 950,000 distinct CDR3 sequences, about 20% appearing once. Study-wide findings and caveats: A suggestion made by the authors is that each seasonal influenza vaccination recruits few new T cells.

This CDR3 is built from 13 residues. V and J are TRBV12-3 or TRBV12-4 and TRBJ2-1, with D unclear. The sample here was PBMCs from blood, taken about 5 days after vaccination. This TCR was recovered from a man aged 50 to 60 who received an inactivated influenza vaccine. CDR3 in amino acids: CASRLGPVFEQFF. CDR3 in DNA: TGTGCCAGCAGATTAGGTCCGGTTTTTGAGCAGTTCTTC.